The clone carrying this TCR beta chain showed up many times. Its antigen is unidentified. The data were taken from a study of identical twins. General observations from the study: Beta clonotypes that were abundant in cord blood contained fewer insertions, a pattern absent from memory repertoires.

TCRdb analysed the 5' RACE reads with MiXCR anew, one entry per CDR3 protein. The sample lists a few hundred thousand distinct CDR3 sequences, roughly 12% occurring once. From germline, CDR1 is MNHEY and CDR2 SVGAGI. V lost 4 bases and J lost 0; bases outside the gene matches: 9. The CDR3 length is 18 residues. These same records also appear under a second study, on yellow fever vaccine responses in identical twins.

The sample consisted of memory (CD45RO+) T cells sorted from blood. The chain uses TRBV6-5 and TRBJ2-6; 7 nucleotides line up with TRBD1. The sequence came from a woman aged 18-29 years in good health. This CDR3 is CASSSPTGVSSGANVLTF. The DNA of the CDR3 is TGTGCCAGCAGTTCCCCTACAGGGGTTAGCTCTGGGGCCAACGTCCTGACTTTC.